This entry lists 20 T cell receptor beta chains sequenced from one sample in a study of cytomegalovirus exposure and HLA in healthy donors. 60 Vbeta and 13 Jbeta primers were used in PCR. Here immunoSEQ multiplex PCR was the method, and the copy in TCRdb shows in-frame clones only, minus some. The data contain about 130,000 clones, around three quarters of them singletons. Sequencing input: PBMCs. The receptor set was obtained from a man in his thirties or forties in good health.

The V call is TRBV5-1, the J call TRBJ2-2; TRBD2 aligns across 8 bases. Germline V gives CDR1 SGHRS, CDR2 YFSETQ. The CDR3 length is 16 residues. V shed 4 bases, J shed 2 bases, and the junction held 7 bases outside the gene matches. Written as DNA, the CDR3 is TGCGCCAGCAGCGCCTCCGGGACTAGTAACACCGGGGAGCTGTTTTTT. This translates into CASSASGTSNTGELFF. Complete variable domain (other parts from reference TRBV5-1 and TRBJ2-2): KAGVTQTPRYLIKTRGQQVTLSCSPISGHRSVSWYQQTPGQGLQFLFEYFSETQRNKGNFPGRFSGRQFSNSRSEMNVSTLELGDSALYLCASSASGTSNTGELFFGEGSRLTVL.

The chain joins TRBV5-1 to TRBJ2-7; tentative D call: TRBD1 (5 bases). The CDR3 has 14 amino acids. CDR1 and CDR2 (germline): SGHRS, YFSETQ. V lost 0 bases, J lost 3 bases, and 10 bases lay in between. CDR3 in amino acids: CASSLVAGLYEQYF. The CDR3 coding sequence is TGCGCCAGCAGCTTGGTGGCAGGGCTCTACGAGCAGTACTTC.

The gene calls are TRBV2 and TRBJ2-2, with TRBD2 matching 8 bases. The germline gives CDR1 SNHLY, CDR2 FYNNEI. J was trimmed by 7 bases and V by 7 bases; bases with no gene match: 8. This CDR3 has 14 residues. CDR3 residues: CASTGAGGNGELFF. For the CDR3, the DNA is TGTGCCAGCACTGGGGCGGGAGGTAACGGGGAGCTGTTTTTT.

The gene calls are TRBV11-2 and TRBJ2-5, with 11 bases fitting TRBD2. This CDR3 is built from 17 residues. Germline CDR1 and CDR2: SGHAT and FQNNGV. The junction had 10 bases not matched to a gene; V was cut back by 2 bases and J by 5 bases. The CDR3 DNA sequence: TGTGCCAGCAGCTTATTAATCGAACTAGCGGGAGCGGAGACCCAGTACTTC. It translates to CASSLLIELAGAETQYF.

The genes are TRBV4-3 and TRBJ2-1, with a possible D match to TRBD1 (7 bases). The CDR3 is 14 residues long. V lost 4 bases and J 5 bases, leaving 12 bases between the germline ends. CDR1 and CDR2 from the germline V gene are LGHNA and YSLEER. Here the CDR3 DNA reads TGCGCCAGCAGCCTCGGGGGACAGAACAATGAGCAGTTCTTC. It is translated as CASSLGGQNNEQFF.

The CDR3 spells CASSTGQEGNEQYF. CDR3 sequence (DNA): TGCGCCAGCAGCACTGGACAGGAGGGCAACGAGCAGTACTTC. The genes are TRBV5-1 and TRBJ2-7, with a possible D match to TRBD1 (7 bases). The CDR3 length is 14 residues. Trimming cost V 4 bases and J 5 bases, with 16 bases left between them. Germline V lookup: CDR1 SGHRS, CDR2 YFSETQ.

The sample holds one count of this clone. The chain is built from TRBV20-1 and TRBJ2-1, with a possible D match to TRBD1 (5 bases). This CDR3 comprises 10 residues. Looked up from germline, CDR1 is DFQATT and CDR2 is SNEGSKA (reference sequence). V was trimmed by 7 bases and J by 7 bases, leaving 8 bases between them. The CDR3 nucleotides read TGCAGTGTTCGACAGAATGAGCAGTTCTTC. It specifies CSVRQNEQFF.

This sequence joins TRBV2 and TRBJ2-3, with D maybe TRBD1 (6 bases). CDR3 length equals 16 residues. Germline CDR1 reads SNHLY; CDR2 reads FYNNEI. V dropped 5 bases and J dropped 6 bases, with 21 bases sitting between them. CDR3 protein: CASSNPPTGNYDTQYF. DNA for the CDR3: TGTGCCAGCAGTAACCCACCTACAGGGAATTATGATACGCAGTATTTT.

The rearrangement links TRBV28 to TRBJ2-7, with a weak D call TRBD2 (5 bases). In germline, CDR1 is MDHEN, CDR2 SYDVKM. The CDR3 spans 16 residues. V was cut by 3 bases and J by 0 bases, with 15 bases left in between. Written as DNA, the CDR3 is TGTGCCAGCAGTTTCAGTCGGGCGGGCGGCTCCTACGAGCAGTACTTC. Translated, it gives CASSFSRAGGSYEQYF. Filled out from reference TRBV28 and TRBJ2-7, the complete variable domain reads DVKVTQSSRYLVKRTGEKVFLECVQDMDHENMFWYRQDPGLGLRLIYFSYDVKMKEKGDIPEGYSVSREKKERFSLILESASTNQTSMYLCASSFSRAGGSYEQYFGPGTRLTVT.

This clone was picked up one time. The chain has TRBV7-3 and TRBJ2-7; a possible D gene is TRBD2 (5 bases). Per the germline V gene, CDR1 is SGHTA and CDR2 is FQGTGA. This CDR3 has 14 residues. V dropped 6 bases and J dropped 0 bases, with 12 bases sitting between them. The CDR3 nucleotides read TGTGCCAGCAGATCGGAGGAGACCTCCTACGAGCAGTACTTC. Amino acids: CASRSEETSYEQYF.

The chain couples TRBV19 to TRBJ2-7, with TRBD1 as a possible D gene (5 bases). V was cut by 0 bases and J by 7 bases, with 10 bases left in between. The germline CDR1 and CDR2 sequences are LNHDA and SQIVND (reference sequence). CDR3 length: 13 amino acids. The CDR3 bases are TGTGCCAGTAGTATAGAAACAGCAGGGGAGCAGTACTTC. Protein sequence: CASSIETAGEQYF.

The CDR3 loop is CASSVAGTSRETQYF. CDR3 DNA: TGTGCCAGCAGCGTCGCCGGGACTAGCAGGGAGACCCAGTACTTC. J is TRBJ2-5 and V is TRBV9; TRBD2 agrees at 9 bases. The CDR3 loop spans 15 amino acids. Germline CDR1 is SGDLS and CDR2 is YYNGEE. Trimming cost V 2 bases and J 5 bases; bases outside gene matches: 7.

V is TRBV7-9 and J is TRBJ2-7, with D maybe TRBD1 (5 bases). Germline V CDR1 and CDR2: SEHNR, FQNEAQ (reference sequence). The CDR3 totals 13 residues. Trimming removed 3 bases at V and 5 bases at J, with 11 bases between. The CDR3 bases are TGTGCCAGCAGCTTCCAGGACATCCACGAGCAGTACTTC. It yields the protein CASSFQDIHEQYF.

The CDR3 region is CASSLMTGGFQETQYF. CDR3 coding DNA: TGTGCCAGCAGCTTAATGACGGGAGGCTTCCAAGAGACCCAGTACTTC. The chain joins TRBV7-8 to TRBJ2-5; 7 bases align to TRBD2. With 2 bases clipped from V and 1 base from J, the junction kept 7 bases outside the gene matches. The germline V gene encodes CDR1 SGHVS and CDR2 FQNEAQ. CDR3 length: 16 residues.

This sequence joins TRBV2 and TRBJ2-5, with a tentative D call TRBD2 (6 bases). CDR3 length: 12 amino acids. Per germline, CDR1 SNHLY and CDR2 FYNNEI. V was clipped by 11 bases and J by 1 base, with 11 bases between them. CDR3 sequence reads: CAGGRTQETQYF. The CDR3 DNA sequence: TGTGCCGGGGGGAGGACCCAAGAGACCCAGTACTTC.

The chain employs TRBV7-9 and TRBJ1-1; maybe TRBD1 (5 bases). Germline assignment: CDR1 SEHNR and CDR2 FQNEAQ (reference sequence). Trimming removed 11 bases from V and 1 base from J, with 8 bases in between. CDR3 length equals 11 residues. CDR3 sequence: CAGAGNTEAFF. The CDR3, as DNA: TGTGCCGGGGCAGGGAACACTGAAGCTTTCTTT.

The V gene is TRBV4-2, the J gene TRBJ2-3, with D tentatively TRBD1 (5 bases). Trimming stripped 5 bases from V and 0 bases from J, with 12 bases between. Looked up from germline, CDR1 is LGHNA and CDR2 is YNFKEQ. The CDR3 is 15 residues long. The CDR3 DNA reads TGTGCCAGCAGCGACCGCCAGGGTAGCACAGATACGCAGTATTTT. Its protein product is CASSDRQGSTDTQYF.

The chain employs TRBV6-6 and TRBJ1-5; a weak D match, TRBD1 (6 bases). Germline assignment: CDR1 MNHNY and CDR2 SVGAGI (reference sequence). The V end lost 6 bases, the J end lost 3 bases, and 12 bases lay between the germline ends. CDR3 length: 14 amino acids. CDR3 protein: CASRTQGSNQPQHF. In DNA, the CDR3 is TGTGCCAGCAGAACACAGGGATCCAATCAGCCCCAGCATTTT.

The table lists this clone with a count of one. The chain uses TRBV19 and TRBJ1-3; D is undetermined. The V end lost 0 bases, the J end lost 3 bases, and 9 bases lay between the germline ends. The CDR3 consists of 15 residues. Per the germline V gene, CDR1 is LNHDA and CDR2 is SQIVND (reference sequence). The CDR3 sequence is CASSIDERFGNTIYF. The DNA for the CDR3 is TGTGCCAGTAGTATAGATGAACGGTTTGGAAACACCATATATTTT. The variable domain in full, with the rest retrieved from reference TRBV19 and TRBJ1-3, is DGGITQSPKYLFRKEGQNVTLSCEQNLNHDAMYWYRQDPGQGLRLIYYSQIVNDFQKGDIAEGYSVSREKKESFPLTVTSAQKNPTAFYLCASSIDERFGNTIYFGEGSWLTVV.

Remarks on this clone: This sample includes further DNA sequences coding for the same CDR3. V is TRBV27 and J is TRBJ2-7, with D possibly matching TRBD2 (6 bases). Between the trimmed V and J ends, which lost 4 bases and 5 bases, there was a span of 21 bases. Germline loops: CDR1 MNHEY, CDR2 SMNVEV (reference sequence). The CDR3 has 16 amino acids. The CDR3 protein is CASSSPIRGSSHEQYF. In DNA form, the CDR3 reads TGTGCCAGCAGTTCACCCATCCGGGGGTCAAGCCACGAGCAGTACTTC.